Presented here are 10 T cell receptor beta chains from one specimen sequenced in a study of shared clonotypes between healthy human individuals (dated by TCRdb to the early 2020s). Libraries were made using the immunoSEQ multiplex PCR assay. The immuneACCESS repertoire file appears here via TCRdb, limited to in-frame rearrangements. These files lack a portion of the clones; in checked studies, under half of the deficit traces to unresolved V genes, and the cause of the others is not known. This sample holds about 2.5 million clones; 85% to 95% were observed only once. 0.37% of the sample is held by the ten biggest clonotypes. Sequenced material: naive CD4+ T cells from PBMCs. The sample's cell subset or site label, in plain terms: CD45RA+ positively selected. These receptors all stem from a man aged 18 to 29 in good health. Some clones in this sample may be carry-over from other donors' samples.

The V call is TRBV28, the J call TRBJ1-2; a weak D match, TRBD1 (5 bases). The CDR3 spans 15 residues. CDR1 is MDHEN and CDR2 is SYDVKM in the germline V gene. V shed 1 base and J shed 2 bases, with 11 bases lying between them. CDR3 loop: CASSLSRGGNYGYTF. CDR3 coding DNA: TGTGCCAGCAGTTTATCTCGCGGGGGGAACTATGGCTACACCTTC.

The CDR3: CSVLGGQFNEKLFF. As DNA, the CDR3 is TGCAGCGTCCTCGGGGGACAGTTTAATGAAAAACTGTTTTTT. The chain joins TRBV29-1 to TRBJ1-4, with 7 bases fitting TRBD1. V was clipped by 6 bases and J by 4 bases; unmatched bases: 8. This CDR3 is built from 14 residues. Germline V gives CDR1 SQVTM, CDR2 ANQGSEA.

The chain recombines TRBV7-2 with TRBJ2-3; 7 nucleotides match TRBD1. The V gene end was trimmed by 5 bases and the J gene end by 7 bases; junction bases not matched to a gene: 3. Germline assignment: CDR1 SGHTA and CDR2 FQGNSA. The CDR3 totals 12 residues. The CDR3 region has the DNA TGTGCCAGCAGCCAGGGACAGAATACGCAGTATTTT. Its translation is CASSQGQNTQYF. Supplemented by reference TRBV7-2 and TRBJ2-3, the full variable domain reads GAGVSQSPSNKVTEKGKDVELRCDPISGHTALYWYRQSLGQGLEFLIYFQGNSAPDKSGLPSDRFSAERTGGSVSTLTIQRTQQEDSAVYLCASSQGQNTQYFGPGTRLTVL.

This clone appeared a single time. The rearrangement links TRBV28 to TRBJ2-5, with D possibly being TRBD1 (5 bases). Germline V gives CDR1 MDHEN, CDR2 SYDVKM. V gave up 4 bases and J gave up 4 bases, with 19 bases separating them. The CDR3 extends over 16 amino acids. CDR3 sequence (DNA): TGTGCCAGCAGTTCCTCCCAGGGTTCAAGAGGAGAGACCCAGTACTTC. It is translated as CASSSSQGSRGETQYF.

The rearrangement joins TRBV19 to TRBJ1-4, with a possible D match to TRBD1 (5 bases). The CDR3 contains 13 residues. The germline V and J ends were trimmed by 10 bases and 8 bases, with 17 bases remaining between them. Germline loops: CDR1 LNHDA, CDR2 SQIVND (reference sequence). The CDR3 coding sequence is TGTGCCACATCCTCAGGGATCCGCGAAAAACTGTTTTTT. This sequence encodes CATSSGIREKLFF.

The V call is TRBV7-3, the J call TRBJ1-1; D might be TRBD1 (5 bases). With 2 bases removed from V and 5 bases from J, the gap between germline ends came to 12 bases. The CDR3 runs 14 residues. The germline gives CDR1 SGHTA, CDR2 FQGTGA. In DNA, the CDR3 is TGTGCCAGCAGCTTAGGAGGGGCGGATACTGAAGCTTTCTTT. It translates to CASSLGGADTEAFF.

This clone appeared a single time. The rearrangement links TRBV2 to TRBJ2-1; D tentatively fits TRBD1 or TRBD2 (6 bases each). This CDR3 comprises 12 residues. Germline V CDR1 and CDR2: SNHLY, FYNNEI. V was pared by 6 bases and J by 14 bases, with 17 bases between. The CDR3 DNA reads TGTGCCAGCAGGACAGGTGGGGGGACGGAGTTCTTC. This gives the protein CASRTGGGTEFF.

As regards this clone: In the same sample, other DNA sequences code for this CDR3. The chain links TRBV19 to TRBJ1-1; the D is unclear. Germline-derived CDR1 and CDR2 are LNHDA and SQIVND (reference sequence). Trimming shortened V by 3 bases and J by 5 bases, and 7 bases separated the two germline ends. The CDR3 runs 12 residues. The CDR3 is CASSIRGTEAFF. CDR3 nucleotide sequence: TGTGCCAGTAGTATCCGAGGGACTGAAGCTTTCTTT.

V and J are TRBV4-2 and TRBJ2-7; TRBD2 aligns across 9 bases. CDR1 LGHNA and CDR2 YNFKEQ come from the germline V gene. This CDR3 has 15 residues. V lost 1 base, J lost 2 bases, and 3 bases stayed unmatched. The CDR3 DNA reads TGTGCCAGCAGCCAAGGGCGGGGGGGGCCCTACGAGCAGTACTTC. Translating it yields CASSQGRGGPYEQYF.

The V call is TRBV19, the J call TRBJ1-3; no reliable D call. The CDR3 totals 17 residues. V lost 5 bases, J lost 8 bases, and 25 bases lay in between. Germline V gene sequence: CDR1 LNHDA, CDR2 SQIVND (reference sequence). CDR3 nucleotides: TGTGCCAGTAGTCCTTACAGTCACCTTGGACGGTTGGACACCATATATTTT. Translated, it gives CASSPYSHLGRLDTIYF.